The sequence of this T cell receptor (beta chain) was determined in a study of T-cell memory formation after mild COVID-19. With regard to this clonotype: Antigen: not known.

Employing constant-segment primers, 5'RACE generated TCR alpha and TCR beta cDNA libraries bearing sample barcodes and UMIs. Each CDR3 protein is one row after TCRdb ran MiXCR on the 5' RACE reads. The sample shows 400,000 to 500,000 distinct CDR3 sequences, about a sixth of them seen only once. CDR3 length: 14 residues. Trimming took off 3 bases at V and 6 bases at J, with 14 bases between the two ends. Germline V gene sequence: CDR1 SGHTA, CDR2 FQGNSA. Broader study findings: Within pre-infection memory, some responding clones were found, suggesting cross-reactive memory joined. Proof of SARS-CoV-2 specificity was absent for the second-wave clones that crested on day 37. Contracting clones, day 15 to 85, had balanced CD4/CD8, and later expanders favored CD4+.

This receptor was identified in a young man who had mild COVID-19 (a few samples of this study predate the infection). Cell type and time point are not known. V and J are TRBV7-2 and TRBJ1-2, with D perhaps TRBD1 (6 bases). Specimen: PBMCs or a T cell subset sorted from them (not recorded which). The CDR3 coding sequence is TGTGCCAGCAGCTTTCAGGGGCCCCCTCATGGCTACACCTTC. Protein product: CASSFQGPPHGYTF. The whole variable domain, filled in from reference TRBV7-2 and TRBJ1-2, reads GAGVSQSPSNKVTEKGKDVELRCDPISGHTALYWYRQSLGQGLEFLIYFQGNSAPDKSGLPSDRFSAERTGGSVSTLTIQRTQQEDSAVYLCASSFQGPPHGYTFGSGTRLTVV.